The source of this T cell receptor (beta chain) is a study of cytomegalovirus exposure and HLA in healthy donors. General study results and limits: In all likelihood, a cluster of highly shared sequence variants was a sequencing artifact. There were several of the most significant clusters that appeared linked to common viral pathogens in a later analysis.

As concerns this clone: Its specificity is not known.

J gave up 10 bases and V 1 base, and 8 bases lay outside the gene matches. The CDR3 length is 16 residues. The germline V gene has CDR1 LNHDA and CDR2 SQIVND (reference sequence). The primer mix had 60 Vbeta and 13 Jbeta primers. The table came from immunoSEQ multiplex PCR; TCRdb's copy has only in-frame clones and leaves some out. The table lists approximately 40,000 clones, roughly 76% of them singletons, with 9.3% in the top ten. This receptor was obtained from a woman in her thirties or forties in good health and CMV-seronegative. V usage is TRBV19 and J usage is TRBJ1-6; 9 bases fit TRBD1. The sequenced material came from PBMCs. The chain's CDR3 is CASSIGGTGRGSPLHF. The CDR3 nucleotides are TGTGCCAGTAGTATAGGTGGGACAGGGAGAGGATCACCCCTCCACTTT.